The 19 T cell receptor beta chains below all came from one sample that was sequenced in a study of cytomegalovirus exposure and HLA in healthy donors. The PCR was carried out with 60 Vbeta primers and 13 Jbeta primers. Only in-frame clones appear in the TCRdb table, and some are missing; sequencing was by immunoSEQ multiplex PCR. The table records 200,000 to 250,000 clones, around 78% of them present only once. The specimen was PBMCs. Source of these receptors: a boy aged 10-17 years in good health and CMV-seronegative.

This clone has a handful of counts. The chain links TRBV7-9 to TRBJ2-7; D might be TRBD1 (6 bases). The V gene's germline CDR1 is SEHNR and CDR2 FQNEAQ (reference sequence). The CDR3 is 14 residues long. Trimming cost V 2 bases and J 4 bases, with 12 bases left between them. CDR3 DNA: TGTGCCAGCAGCTTAAAGGGGGTAAGGTACGAGCAGTACTTC. This translates into CASSLKGVRYEQYF. The entire variable domain, with the rest obtained from reference TRBV7-9 and TRBJ2-7, is as follows: DTGVSQNPRHKITKRGQNVTFRCDPISEHNRLYWYRQTLGQGPEFLTYFQNEAQLEKSRLLSDRFSAERPKGSFSTLEIQRTEQGDSAMYLCASSLKGVRYEQYFGPGTRLTVT.

A note on this clone: The same CDR3 arises from other DNA sequences in this sample as well. V is TRBV5-1 and J is TRBJ1-1; no reliable D call. CDR1 and CDR2 from the germline V gene are SGHRS and YFSETQ. The length of the CDR3 is 13 residues. V shed 0 bases and J shed 3 bases, with 6 bases lying between them. The CDR3 loop reads CASSLAGDTEAFF. CDR3 DNA sequence: TGCGCCAGCAGCTTGGCCGGGGACACTGAAGCTTTCTTT. Filled out from reference TRBV5-1 and TRBJ1-1, the complete variable domain reads KAGVTQTPRYLIKTRGQQVTLSCSPISGHRSVSWYQQTPGQGLQFLFEYFSETQRNKGNFPGRFSGRQFSNSRSEMNVSTLELGDSALYLCASSLAGDTEAFFGQGTRLTVV.

This clone was observed once. V usage is TRBV29-1 and J usage is TRBJ1-1; a weak D match, TRBD1 (6 bases). There are 13 residues in the CDR3. Germline values: CDR1 SQVTM, CDR2 ANQGSEA. The V end was cut by 7 bases, the J end by 1 base, with 13 bases between. The CDR3 protein is CSASGHPNTEAFF. The CDR3 DNA reads TGCAGCGCATCGGGACACCCGAACACTGAAGCTTTCTTT.

The V call is TRBV5-4, the J call TRBJ2-1; no reliable D call. V lost 2 bases to trimming and J lost 3 bases, with 9 bases between them. CDR1 is SGHNT, CDR2 YYREEE, per germline (reference sequence). This CDR3 contains 14 residues. CDR3 sequence: CASSFPGYYNEQFF. The DNA of the CDR3 is TGTGCCAGCAGCTTCCCCGGGTACTACAATGAGCAGTTCTTC.

The chain is built from TRBV11-3 and TRBJ2-7, with 9 bases matching TRBD1. The length of the CDR3 is 16 residues. Germline values: CDR1 SGHNT, CDR2 YENEEA. The V and J ends lost 5 bases and 2 bases, in that order; junction bases with no gene match: 10. As DNA, the CDR3 is TGTGCCAGCAGCACCCGGGACAGGGCAATCCCCTACGAGCAGTACTTC. Translation gives CASSTRDRAIPYEQYF.

The chain carries TRBV9 and TRBJ1-2; tentative D call: TRBD1 (6 bases). V shed 3 bases and J shed 0 bases, with 9 bases lying between them. The CDR3 loop spans 14 amino acids. CDR1 and CDR2 from the germline V gene are SGDLS and YYNGEE. CDR3 nucleotides: TGTGCCAGCAGCGCGACAGGTTCTAACTATGGCTACACCTTC. Translating it yields CASSATGSNYGYTF.

The V and J genes are TRBV7-9 and TRBJ2-7; D ambiguous. The CDR3 contains 11 residues. Trimming stripped 5 bases from V and 6 bases from J, with 8 bases between. Germline-derived CDR1 and CDR2 are SEHNR and FQNEAQ (reference sequence). This CDR3 is CASSPGFEQYF. In nucleotides, the CDR3 is TGTGCCAGCAGCCCAGGCTTCGAGCAGTACTTC.

The chain combines TRBV7-9 with TRBJ1-1; TRBD1 is a possible D gene (5 bases). Germline CDR1 SEHNR, CDR2 FQNEAQ (reference sequence). The CDR3 contains 11 residues. Trimming cost V 7 bases and J 6 bases, with 9 bases left between them. The CDR3 reads CASIGAPEAFF. The CDR3 bases are TGTGCCAGCATTGGGGCCCCTGAAGCTTTCTTT.

The chain is built from TRBV5-5 and TRBJ2-5; 16 nucleotides match TRBD2. This CDR3 has 19 amino acids. J gave up 2 bases and V 4 bases, and 11 bases lay outside the gene matches. Germline loops: CDR1 SGHKS, CDR2 YYEKEE (reference sequence). This CDR3 reads CASSPKGLAGGLRQETQYF. The CDR3 region has the DNA TGTGCCAGCAGCCCGAAGGGACTAGCGGGGGGGCTGCGGCAAGAGACCCAGTACTTC.

The chain recombines TRBV9 with TRBJ1-2, with no clear D. V was shortened by 0 bases and J by 8 bases, with 11 bases between the two germline ends. The germline V gene encodes CDR1 SGDLS and CDR2 YYNGEE. This CDR3 is 13 amino acids long. CDR3 DNA sequence: TGTGCCAGCAGCGTAGATACCGGGTCGGGCTACACCTTC. Amino acid sequence: CASSVDTGSGYTF.

This chain joins TRBV7-9 and TRBJ2-3; D uncertain. Germline V gene sequence: CDR1 SEHNR, CDR2 FQNEAQ (reference sequence). The ends were cut back, 4 bases at V and 7 bases at J, with 12 bases in the middle. The CDR3 consists of 13 residues. The CDR3 protein is CASSSPLINTQYF. CDR3 nucleotide sequence: TGTGCCAGCAGCTCCCCACTCATAAATACGCAGTATTTT.

The genes are TRBV7-9 and TRBJ1-6; 9 nucleotides match TRBD1. V lost 5 bases and J lost 9; bases outside the gene matches: 5. CDR1 is SEHNR and CDR2 is FQNEAQ in the germline V gene (reference sequence). The CDR3 runs to 14 residues. As DNA, the CDR3 is TGTGCCAGCAGCCTCGGGACAGGGAGTTCACCCCTCCACTTT. As protein: CASSLGTGSSPLHF.

Concerning this clone: At one end the junction does not follow the germline gene, possibly because of a read error. Within the sample, other DNA sequences also encode this same CDR3. This sequence joins TRBV2 and TRBJ1-1; a possible D gene is TRBD1 (6 bases). CDR1 SNHLY and CDR2 FYNNEI come from the germline V gene. The CDR3 length is 14 residues. CDR3 loop: CASRASQGNTEAFF. In nucleotides, the CDR3 is TGTGCTAGCAGGGCATCACAGGGGAACACTGAAGCTTTCTTT.

The rearrangement links TRBV5-1 to TRBJ2-5; TRBD2 matches at 16 bases. The CDR3 sequence is 17 residues long. Trimming removed 4 bases from V and 2 bases from J; junction bases left unmatched: 5. CDR1 SGHRS and CDR2 YFSETQ come from the germline V gene. In nucleotides, the CDR3 is TGCGCCAGCAGCCCGGGACTAGCGGGAGGGCAACAAGAGACCCAGTACTTC. This codes for CASSPGLAGGQQETQYF.

The J gene is TRBJ2-7, the V gene TRBV18; no definite D call. The V end lost 3 bases, the J end lost 2 bases, and 14 bases lay between the germline ends. CDR3 length: 15 amino acids. Germline V gene data show CDR1 as KGHSH and CDR2 as LQKENI. The CDR3 sequence is CASSPLDQPTYEQYF. The CDR3 DNA follows: TGTGCCAGCTCACCCCTAGACCAACCAACCTACGAGCAGTACTTC.

This chain links TRBV12-5 with TRBJ1-2, with 10 bases identical to TRBD1. J gave up 3 bases and V 5 bases, and 3 bases lay outside the gene matches. This CDR3 is built from 14 residues. Germline V lookup: CDR1 LGHNT, CDR2 FRNRAP. CDR3 residues: CASGPGTGDYGYTF. CDR3 in DNA: TGTGCTAGTGGTCCCGGGACAGGGGACTATGGCTACACCTTC.

This clone has only one observation. This chain joins TRBV11-2 and TRBJ2-4, with 13 bases lining up with TRBD2. Germline CDR1 reads SGHAT; CDR2 reads FQNNGV. V was clipped by 5 bases and J by 13 bases; unmatched bases: 8. The CDR3 has 14 amino acids. CDR3 coding DNA: TGTGCCAGCAGCGCCGGACTAGCGGGGGCCCGACAGTACTTC. Its protein product is CASSAGLAGARQYF.

The chain combines TRBV27 with TRBJ1-6; the match to TRBD1 covers 7 bases. V trimming: 8 bases; J trimming: 10 bases; junction bases outside the gene matches: 8. Looked up from germline, CDR1 is MNHEY and CDR2 is SMNVEV (reference sequence). The CDR3 totals 13 residues. The CDR3: CASARGGQSPLHF. The CDR3 nucleotides are TGTGCCAGCGCACGAGGGGGCCAATCACCCCTCCACTTT.

The chain employs TRBV19 and TRBJ1-3; D unclear. Germline V gives CDR1 LNHDA, CDR2 SQIVND (reference sequence). This CDR3 has 16 residues. The ends were cut back, 5 bases at V and 4 bases at J, with 18 bases in the middle. The CDR3 protein is CASSPQSVSSGNTIYF. The CDR3 bases are TGTGCCAGTAGTCCCCAGTCAGTCTCTTCCGGAAACACCATATATTTT. The entire variable domain, with the rest obtained from reference TRBV19 and TRBJ1-3, is as follows: DGGITQSPKYLFRKEGQNVTLSCEQNLNHDAMYWYRQDPGQGLRLIYYSQIVNDFQKGDIAEGYSVSREKKESFPLTVTSAQKNPTAFYLCASSPQSVSSGNTIYFGEGSWLTVV.